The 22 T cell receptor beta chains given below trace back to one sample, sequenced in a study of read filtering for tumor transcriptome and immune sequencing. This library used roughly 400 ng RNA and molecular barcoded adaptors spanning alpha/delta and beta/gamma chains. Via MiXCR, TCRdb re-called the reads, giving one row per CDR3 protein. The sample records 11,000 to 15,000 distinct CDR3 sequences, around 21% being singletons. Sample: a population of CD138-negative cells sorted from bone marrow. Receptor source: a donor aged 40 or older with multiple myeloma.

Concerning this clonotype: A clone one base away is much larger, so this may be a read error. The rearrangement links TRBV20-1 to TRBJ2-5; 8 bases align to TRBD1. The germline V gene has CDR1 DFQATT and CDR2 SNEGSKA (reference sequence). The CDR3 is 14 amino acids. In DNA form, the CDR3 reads TGCAGTGCTAGGCCAGGGGGCTGGTTAGAGACCCAGTGCTTC. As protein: CSARPGGWLETQCF.

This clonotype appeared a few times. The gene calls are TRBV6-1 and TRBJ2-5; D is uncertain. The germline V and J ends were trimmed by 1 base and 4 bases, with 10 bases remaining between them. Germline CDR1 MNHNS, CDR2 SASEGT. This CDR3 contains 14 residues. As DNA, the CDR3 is TGTGCCAGCAGTGAAGTGTGGGGTGGAGAGACCCAGTACTTC. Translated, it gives CASSEVWGGETQYF.

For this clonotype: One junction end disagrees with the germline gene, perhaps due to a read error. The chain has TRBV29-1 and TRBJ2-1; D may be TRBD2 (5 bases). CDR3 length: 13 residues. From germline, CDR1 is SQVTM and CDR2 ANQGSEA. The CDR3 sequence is CSVLSRAGNEQLF. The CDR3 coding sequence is TGCAGCGTTCTTTCCCGGGCGGGCAATGAGCAGCTCTTC.

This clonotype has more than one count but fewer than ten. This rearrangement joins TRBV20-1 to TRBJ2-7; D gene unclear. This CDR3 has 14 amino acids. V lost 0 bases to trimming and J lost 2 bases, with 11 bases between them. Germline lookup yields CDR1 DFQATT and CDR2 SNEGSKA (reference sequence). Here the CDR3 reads CSARDPKLPYEQYF. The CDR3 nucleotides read TGCAGTGCTAGAGATCCGAAACTACCCTACGAGCAGTACTTC.

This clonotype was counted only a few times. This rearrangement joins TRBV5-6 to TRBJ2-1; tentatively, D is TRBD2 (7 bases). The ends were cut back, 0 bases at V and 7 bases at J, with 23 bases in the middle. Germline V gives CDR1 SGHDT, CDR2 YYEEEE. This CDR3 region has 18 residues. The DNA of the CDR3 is TGTGCCAGCAGCTTGGCCGTACGAGCGGGAAAGAGGGGGAATGAGCAGTTCTTC. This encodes CASSLAVRAGKRGNEQFF.

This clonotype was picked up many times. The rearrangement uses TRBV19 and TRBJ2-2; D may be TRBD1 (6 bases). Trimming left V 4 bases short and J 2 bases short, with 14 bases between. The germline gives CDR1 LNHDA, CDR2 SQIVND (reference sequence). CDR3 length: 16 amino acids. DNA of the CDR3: TGTGCCAGTAGTAGGAGGACAGAGCCAAACACCGGGGAGCTGTTTTTT. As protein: CASSRRTEPNTGELFF.

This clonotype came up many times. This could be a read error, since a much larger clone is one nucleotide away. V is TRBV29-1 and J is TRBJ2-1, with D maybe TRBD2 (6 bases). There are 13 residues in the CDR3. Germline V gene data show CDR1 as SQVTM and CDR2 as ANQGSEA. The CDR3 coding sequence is TGCAGCTTCCGGGACTCCAGTTCCAATGAGCAGCTCTTC. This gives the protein CSFRDSSSNEQLF.

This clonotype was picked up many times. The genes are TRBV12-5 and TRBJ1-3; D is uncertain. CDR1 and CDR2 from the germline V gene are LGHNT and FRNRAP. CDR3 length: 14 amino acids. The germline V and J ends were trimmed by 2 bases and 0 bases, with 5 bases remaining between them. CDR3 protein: CASGLKGSGNTIYF. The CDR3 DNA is TGTGCTAGTGGTTTGAAGGGCTCTGGAAACACCATATATTTT.

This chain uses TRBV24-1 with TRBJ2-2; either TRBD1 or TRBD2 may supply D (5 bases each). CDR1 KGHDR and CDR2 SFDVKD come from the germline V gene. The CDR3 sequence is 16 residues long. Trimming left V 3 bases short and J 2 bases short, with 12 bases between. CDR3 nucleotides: TGTGCCACCAGTGATCTCCCGGGGCGCAACACCGGGGAGCTGTTTTTT. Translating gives CATSDLPGRNTGELFF.

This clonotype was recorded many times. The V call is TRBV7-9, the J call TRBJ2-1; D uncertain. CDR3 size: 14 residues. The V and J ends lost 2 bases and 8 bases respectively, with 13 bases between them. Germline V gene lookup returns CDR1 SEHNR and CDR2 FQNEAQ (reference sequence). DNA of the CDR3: TGTGCCAGCAGCTTATTTAGGCTAGTCCATGAGCAGTTCTTC. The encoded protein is CASSLFRLVHEQFF.

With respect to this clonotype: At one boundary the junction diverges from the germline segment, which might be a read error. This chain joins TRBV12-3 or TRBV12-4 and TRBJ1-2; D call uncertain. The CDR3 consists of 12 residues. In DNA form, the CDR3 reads TGTGCCTGCAGTCCGACCGGCCCAGGCTACACCTTC. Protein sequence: CACSPTGPGYTF.

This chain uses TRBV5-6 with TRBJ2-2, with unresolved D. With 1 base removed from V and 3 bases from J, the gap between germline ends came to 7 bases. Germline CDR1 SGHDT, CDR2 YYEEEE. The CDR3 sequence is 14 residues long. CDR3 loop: CASSLQVHTGELFF. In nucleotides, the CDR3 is TGTGCCAGCAGCTTGCAAGTACACACCGGGGAGCTGTTTTTT.

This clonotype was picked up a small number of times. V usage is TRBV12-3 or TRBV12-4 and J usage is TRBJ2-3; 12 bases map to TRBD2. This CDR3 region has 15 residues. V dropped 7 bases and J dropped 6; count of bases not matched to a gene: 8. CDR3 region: CASNLAGGPGDTQYF. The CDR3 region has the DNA TGTGCCAGCAACCTAGCGGGGGGGCCTGGGGATACGCAGTATTTT.

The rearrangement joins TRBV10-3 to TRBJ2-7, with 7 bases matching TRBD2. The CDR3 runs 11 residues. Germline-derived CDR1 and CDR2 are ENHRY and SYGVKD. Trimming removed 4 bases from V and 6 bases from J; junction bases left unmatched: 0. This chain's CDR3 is CAISGGGEQYF. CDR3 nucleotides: TGTGCCATCAGTGGCGGGGGCGAGCAGTACTTC.

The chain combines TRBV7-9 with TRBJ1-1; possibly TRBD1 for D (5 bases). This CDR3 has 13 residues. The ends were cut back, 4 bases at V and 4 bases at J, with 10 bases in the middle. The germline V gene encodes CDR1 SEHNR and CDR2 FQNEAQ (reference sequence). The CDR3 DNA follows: TGTGCCAGCAGCTCTTACGGGGGCACTGAAGCTTTCTTT. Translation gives CASSSYGGTEAFF.

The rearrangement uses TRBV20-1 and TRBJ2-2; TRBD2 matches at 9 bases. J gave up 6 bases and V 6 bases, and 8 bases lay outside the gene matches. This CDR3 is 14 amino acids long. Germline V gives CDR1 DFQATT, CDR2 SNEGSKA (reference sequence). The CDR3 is CSAPGGGAAGELFF. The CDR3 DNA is TGCAGTGCCCCGGGCGGGGGGGCCGCCGGGGAGCTGTTTTTT.

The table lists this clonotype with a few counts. CDR3 sequence (DNA): TGTGCCAGCAGTACACCACTAGCGGGGGGATACACAGATACGCAGTATTTT. Translated, it gives CASSTPLAGGYTDTQYF. V gene TRBV12-3 or TRBV12-4 combines with J gene TRBJ2-3; TRBD2 matches at 12 bases. Trimming at V came to 5 bases and at J to 2 bases, leaving 8 bases not matched to a gene. The CDR3 has 17 amino acids.

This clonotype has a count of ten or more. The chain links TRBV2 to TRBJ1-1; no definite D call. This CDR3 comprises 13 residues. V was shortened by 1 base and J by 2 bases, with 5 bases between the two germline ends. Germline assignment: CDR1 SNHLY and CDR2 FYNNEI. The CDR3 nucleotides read TGTGCCAGCAGTGAAGGATTCAACACTGAAGCTTTCTTT. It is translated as CASSEGFNTEAFF.

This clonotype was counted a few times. In DNA, the CDR3 is TGTGCCACCCAAGAAAGACTAGCTGGCGAGCAGTACTTC. Its translation: CATQERLAGEQYF. The chain joins TRBV19 to TRBJ2-7, with 7 bases lining up with TRBD2. Germline CDR1 is LNHDA and CDR2 is SQIVND (reference sequence). CDR3 length: 13 amino acids. After removal of 10 bases from V and 6 bases from J, the junction contained 12 bases not matched to a gene.

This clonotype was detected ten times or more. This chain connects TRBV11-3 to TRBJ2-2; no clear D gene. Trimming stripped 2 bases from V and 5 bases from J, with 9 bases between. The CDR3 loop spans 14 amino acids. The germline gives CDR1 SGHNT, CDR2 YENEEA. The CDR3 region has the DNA TGTGCCAGCAGCTTAAGTATGGTAACCGGGGAGCTGTTTTTT. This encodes CASSLSMVTGELFF.

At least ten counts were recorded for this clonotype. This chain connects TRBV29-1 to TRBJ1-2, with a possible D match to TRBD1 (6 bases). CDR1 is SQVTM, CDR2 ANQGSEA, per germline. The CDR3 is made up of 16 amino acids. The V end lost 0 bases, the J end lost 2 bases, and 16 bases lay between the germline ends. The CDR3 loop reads CSVEDRGGGQNYGYTF. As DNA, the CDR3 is TGCAGCGTTGAAGATCGGGGCGGGGGGCAGAACTATGGCTACACCTTC.

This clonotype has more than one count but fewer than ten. CDR3 DNA sequence: TGTGCCAGCAGCCACGCCAGGGAGCTGTTTTTT. Translating gives CASSHARELFF. The rearrangement uses TRBV3-1 and TRBJ2-2, with no clear D. From germline, CDR1 is LGHDT and CDR2 YNNKEL (reference sequence). V lost 3 bases and J 9 bases, leaving 5 bases between the germline ends. This CDR3 contains 11 residues.